The TCR beta chain described here comes from a study of shared T cell receptors in the human thymus. V was trimmed by 5 bases and J by 4 bases, leaving 11 bases between them. CDR3 length: 13 residues. Germline V gives CDR1 SGHVS, CDR2 FQNEAQ. The repertoire was sequenced with immunoSEQ multiplex PCR; TCRdb's copy has only in-frame clones and lacks some. The sample includes roughly 710,000 clones, approximately 83% of them seen just once. This sample was also put to use in a study of human thymus T cells.

V gene TRBV7-8 combines with J gene TRBJ1-2, with a weak D call TRBD1 (5 bases). The sample taken for sequencing was thymocytes. The clonotype comes from a girl under three years old with a congenital heart defect. CDR3 region: CASSPDRLYGYTF. As DNA, the CDR3 is TGTGCCAGCAGCCCTGACAGACTCTATGGCTACACCTTC.